The 20 T cell receptor beta chains below come from one sample, sequenced in a study of cytomegalovirus exposure and HLA in healthy donors. Primers included in the PCR were 60 Vbeta and 13 Jbeta primers. Some clones are missing from TCRdb's copy, which holds only in-frame ones; the method was immunoSEQ multiplex PCR. The repertoire includes more than 150,000 clones, 80% to 90% of them detected once, and around 1.2% sits in the top ten. Material for sequencing was PBMCs. Source of these receptors: a girl aged 2 to 10 in good health and CMV-seropositive.

This clone appeared a few times. J is TRBJ2-7 and V is TRBV6-5, with D perhaps matching TRBD1 (6 bases). The CDR3 is 14 residues long. V shed 6 bases and J shed 3 bases, with 15 bases lying between them. Germline CDR1 reads MNHEY; CDR2 reads SVGAGI. CDR3 loop: CASRRSNRVYEQYF. The CDR3 nucleotides read TGTGCCAGCAGGCGTTCCAACAGGGTCTACGAGCAGTACTTC.

This sequence joins TRBV10-3 and TRBJ2-5; 11 nucleotides align to TRBD2. Germline values: CDR1 ENHRY, CDR2 SYGVKD. The CDR3 is made up of 14 amino acids. With 6 bases clipped from V and 3 bases from J, the junction kept 3 bases outside the gene matches. The CDR3 DNA sequence: TGTGCCATCAGACTAGCGGGGGCCGAAGAGACCCAGTACTTC. Translation: CAIRLAGAEETQYF.

V and J are TRBV15 and TRBJ2-1, with 7 bases identical to TRBD2. This CDR3 is 15 amino acids long. The germline CDR1 and CDR2 sequences are LNHNV and YYDKDF (reference sequence). The V segment lost 6 bases and the J segment 1 base; nucleotides outside the gene matches: 6. The CDR3 region is CATRRGWESYNEQFF. Written as DNA, the CDR3 is TGTGCCACCAGGCGGGGGTGGGAATCCTACAATGAGCAGTTCTTC.

The chain recombines TRBV6-1 with TRBJ2-7; D remains ambiguous. Looked up from germline, CDR1 is MNHNS and CDR2 is SASEGT. The length of the CDR3 is 14 residues. V gave up 0 bases and J gave up 3 bases, with 9 bases separating them. This CDR3 reads CASSEARILYEQYF. DNA of the CDR3: TGTGCCAGCAGTGAAGCGCGAATTCTCTACGAGCAGTACTTC.

V is TRBV2 and J is TRBJ2-3; D is possibly TRBD2 (6 bases). Trimming left V 5 bases short and J 6 bases short, with 18 bases between. CDR3 length: 15 residues. Germline values: CDR1 SNHLY, CDR2 FYNNEI. CDR3 sequence: CASSRLASREDTQYF. The CDR3 nucleotides are TGTGCCAGCAGTCGTCTAGCGTCCCGTGAGGATACGCAGTATTTT.

The chain links TRBV11-3 to TRBJ2-3; 10 bases line up with TRBD1. This CDR3 region has 17 residues. The germline V gene has CDR1 SGHNT and CDR2 YENEEA. The V segment lost 3 bases and the J segment 5 bases; nucleotides outside the gene matches: 11. In DNA form, the CDR3 reads TGTGCCAGCAGCTTCTCCCGGACAGGGGGGATGATAGATACGCAGTATTTT. This sequence encodes CASSFSRTGGMIDTQYF.

The J gene is TRBJ1-2, the V gene TRBV19; TRBD1 matches at 10 bases. There are 13 residues in the CDR3. J gave up 7 bases and V 4 bases, and 3 bases lay outside the gene matches. CDR1 and CDR2 (germline): LNHDA, SQIVND (reference sequence). The CDR3, as DNA: TGTGCCAGTAGTAGGGGACAGGGGTCTGGCTACACCTTC. It codes for CASSRGQGSGYTF.

Turning to this clone: Since no conserved phenylalanine or tryptophan closes the CDR3, a read error is the likely cause. This chain links TRBV4-1 with TRBJ1-2; possibly TRBD1 for D (6 bases). The CDR3 has 13 residues. Germline CDR1 reads MGHRA; CDR2 reads YSYEKL. The V and J ends lost 1 base and 5 bases respectively, with 8 bases between them. The CDR3 region has the DNA TGCGCCAGCAGCCAAGGACAGGATTATGGCTACACCCTC. Protein product: CASSQGQDYGYTL.

The genes are TRBV10-3 and TRBJ1-3; weak D call: TRBD1 (5 bases). Germline V CDR1 and CDR2: ENHRY, SYGVKD. The germline V and J ends were trimmed by 2 bases and 8 bases, with 10 bases remaining between them. There are 13 residues in the CDR3. CDR3 DNA sequence: TGTGCCATCAGTGAGAAAGGGGCAGACACCATATATTTT. It is translated as CAISEKGADTIYF.

The CDR3 DNA reads TGTGCCAGCTCAAACGGACAGGCCAATCAGCCCCAGCATTTT. Its protein is CASSNGQANQPQHF. The chain combines TRBV18 with TRBJ1-5, with 7 bases identical to TRBD1. This CDR3 is 14 amino acids long. Germline V gene lookup returns CDR1 KGHSH and CDR2 LQKENI. The V segment lost 5 bases and the J segment 3 bases; nucleotides outside the gene matches: 4.

The V gene is TRBV9, the J gene TRBJ2-1, with 11 bases fitting TRBD2. V gave up 0 bases and J gave up 1 base; unmatched junction bases: 12. The CDR3 runs 20 residues. Germline CDR1 reads SGDLS; CDR2 reads YYNGEE. CDR3 residues: CASSVGSGTSGLPSYNEQFF. The CDR3 nucleotides read TGTGCCAGCAGCGTAGGATCCGGGACTAGCGGACTTCCGTCCTACAATGAGCAGTTCTTC. Supplemented by reference TRBV9 and TRBJ2-1, the full variable domain reads DSGVTQTPKHLITATGQRVTLRCSPRSGDLSVYWYQQSLDQGLQFLIQYYNGEERAKGNILERFSAQQFPDLHSELNLSSLELGDSALYFCASSVGSGTSGLPSYNEQFFGPGTRLTVL.

The chain employs TRBV4-1 and TRBJ1-6, with D maybe TRBD1 (5 bases). CDR3 length: 15 residues. The germline V gene has CDR1 MGHRA and CDR2 YSYEKL. V was cut by 0 bases and J by 11 bases, with 14 bases left in between. For the CDR3, the DNA is TGCGCCAGCAGCCAAGAGGACGGGGGAGGTACACCCCTCCACTTT. It is translated as CASSQEDGGGTPLHF.

This clone has only one observation. This sequence joins TRBV27 and TRBJ2-3; the match to TRBD1 covers 7 bases. The CDR3 is 18 residues long. J was trimmed by 2 bases and V by 2 bases; bases with no gene match: 13. The germline V gene encodes CDR1 MNHEY and CDR2 SMNVEV (reference sequence). DNA of the CDR3: TGTGCCAGCAGTTTAGCTAGGGGGCGCCGATTACCCACAGATACGCAGTATTTT. Translating it yields CASSLARGRRLPTDTQYF.

The chain employs TRBV30 and TRBJ1-1, with D uncertain. The CDR3 contains 12 residues. V lost 4 bases to trimming and J lost 4 bases, with 10 bases between them. Germline V CDR1 and CDR2: GTSNPN, SVGIG (reference sequence). The CDR3 sequence: CAWNPGFTEAFF. The CDR3 DNA sequence: TGTGCCTGGAACCCAGGCTTCACTGAAGCTTTCTTT.

This clone was counted a few times. The chain joins TRBV6-6 to TRBJ2-7; the match to TRBD2 covers 11 bases. Germline V gene lookup returns CDR1 MNHNY and CDR2 SVGAGI (reference sequence). This CDR3 region has 14 residues. V gave up 6 bases and J gave up 4 bases; unmatched junction bases: 5. CDR3 in DNA: TGTGCCAGCAGCAAACTAGCGGGAGATTACGAGCAGTACTTC. Its translation: CASSKLAGDYEQYF.

The rearrangement links TRBV10-1 to TRBJ2-1, with a tentative D call TRBD2 (5 bases). Germline-derived CDR1 and CDR2 are WNHNN and SYGVQD (reference sequence). V lost 2 bases, J lost 12 bases, and 8 bases lay in between. The CDR3 spans 11 residues. CDR3 residues: CASSEEGRQFF. The CDR3 DNA sequence: TGCGCCAGCAGTGAGGAGGGCCGGCAGTTCTTC.

The chain uses TRBV2 and TRBJ2-5; 8 bases agree with TRBD1. With V trimmed by 6 bases and J by 3 bases, 9 bases remained unmatched. Germline V gene data show CDR1 as SNHLY and CDR2 as FYNNEI. This CDR3 region has 15 residues. CDR3 amino acids: CASRESGTGKETQYF. Here the CDR3 DNA reads TGTGCCAGCAGGGAGTCCGGGACAGGAAAAGAGACCCAGTACTTC.

This chain joins TRBV7-9 and TRBJ2-2, with 9 nucleotides matching TRBD1. V lost 2 bases, J lost 4 bases, and 5 bases stayed unmatched. Germline V gives CDR1 SEHNR, CDR2 FQNEAQ (reference sequence). This CDR3 comprises 16 residues. In DNA form, the CDR3 reads TGTGCCAGCAGCTTACCGGGACAGGGATTCACCGGGGAGCTGTTTTTT. Translation: CASSLPGQGFTGELFF.

The chain links TRBV6-1 to TRBJ1-2, with 7 positions matching TRBD1. Germline CDR1 is MNHNS and CDR2 is SASEGT. The ends lost 8 bases at V and 4 bases at J; junction bases unmatched: 7. CDR3 length: 13 residues. CDR3 DNA sequence: TGTGCCAGCGCACCGGGACAGAGCTATGGCTACACCTTC. Its protein product is CASAPGQSYGYTF.

V and J are TRBV6-1 and TRBJ2-7; 9 bases are a match to TRBD1. Germline CDR1 is MNHNS and CDR2 is SASEGT. V was pared by 4 bases and J by 2 bases, with 3 bases of the junction left unmatched. The CDR3 runs 14 residues. The CDR3 DNA is TGTGCCAGCAGTGGAACAGGGGGCACCTACGAGCAGTACTTC. Protein product: CASSGTGGTYEQYF.